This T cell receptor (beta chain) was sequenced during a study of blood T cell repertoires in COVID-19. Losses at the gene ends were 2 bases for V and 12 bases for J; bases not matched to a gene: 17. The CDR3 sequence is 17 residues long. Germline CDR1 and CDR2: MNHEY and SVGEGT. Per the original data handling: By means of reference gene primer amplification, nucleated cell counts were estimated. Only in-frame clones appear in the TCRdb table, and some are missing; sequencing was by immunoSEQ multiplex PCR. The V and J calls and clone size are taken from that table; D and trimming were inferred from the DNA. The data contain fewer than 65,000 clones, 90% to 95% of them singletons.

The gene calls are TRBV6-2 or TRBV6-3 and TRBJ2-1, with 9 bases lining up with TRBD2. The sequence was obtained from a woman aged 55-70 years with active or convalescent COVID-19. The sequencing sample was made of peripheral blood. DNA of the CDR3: TGTGCCAGCAGTTACCGCCCGGCGGGGGGGCTTCCCGAGGGGCAGTTCTTC. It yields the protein CASSYRPAGGLPEGQFF.